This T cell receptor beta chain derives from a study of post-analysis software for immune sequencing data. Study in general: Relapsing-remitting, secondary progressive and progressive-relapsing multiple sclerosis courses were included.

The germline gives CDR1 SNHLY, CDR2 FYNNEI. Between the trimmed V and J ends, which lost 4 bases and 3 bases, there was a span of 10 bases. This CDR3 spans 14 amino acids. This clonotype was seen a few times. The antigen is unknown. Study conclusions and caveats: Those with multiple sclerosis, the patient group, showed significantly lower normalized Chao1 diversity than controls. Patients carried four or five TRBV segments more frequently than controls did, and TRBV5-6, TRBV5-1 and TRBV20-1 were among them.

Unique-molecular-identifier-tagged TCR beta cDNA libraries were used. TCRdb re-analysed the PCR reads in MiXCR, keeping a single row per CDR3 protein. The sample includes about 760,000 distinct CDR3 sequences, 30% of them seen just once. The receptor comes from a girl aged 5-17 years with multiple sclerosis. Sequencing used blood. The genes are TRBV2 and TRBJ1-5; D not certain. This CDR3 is CASSGPDDNQPQHF. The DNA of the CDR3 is TGTGCCAGCAGTGGCCCAGACGACAATCAGCCCCAGCATTTT. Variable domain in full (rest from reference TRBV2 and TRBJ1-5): EPEVTQTPSHQVTQMGQEVILRCVPISNHLYFYWYRQILGQKVEFLVSFYNNEISEKSEIFDDQFSVERPDGSNFTLKIRSTKLEDSAMYFCASSGPDDNQPQHFGDGTRLSIL.